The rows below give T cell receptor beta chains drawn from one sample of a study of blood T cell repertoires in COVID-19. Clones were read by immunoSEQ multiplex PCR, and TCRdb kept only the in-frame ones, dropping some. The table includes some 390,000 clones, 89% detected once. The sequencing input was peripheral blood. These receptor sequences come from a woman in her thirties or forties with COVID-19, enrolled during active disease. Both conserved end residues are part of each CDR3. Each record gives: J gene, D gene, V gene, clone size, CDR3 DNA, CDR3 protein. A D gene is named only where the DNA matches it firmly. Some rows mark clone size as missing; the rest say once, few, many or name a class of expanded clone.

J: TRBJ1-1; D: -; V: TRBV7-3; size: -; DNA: TGTGCCAGCAGCTCCAGGGGTCCGAACACTGAAGCTTTCTTT; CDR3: CASSSRGPNTEAFF
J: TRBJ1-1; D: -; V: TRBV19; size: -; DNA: TGTGCCAGTAGTCTGGGGAGGACTGAAGCTTTCTTT; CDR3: CASSLGRTEAFF
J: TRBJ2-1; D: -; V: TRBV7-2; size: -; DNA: TGTGCCAGCAGCTTATTTGGGCGGCTAGCGCCTCAAGAGCAGTTCTTC; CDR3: CASSLFGRLAPQEQFF
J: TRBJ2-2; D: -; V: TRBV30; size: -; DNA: TGTGCCTGGGCTTTTTTCGACACCGGGGAGCTGTTTTTT; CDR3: CAWAFFDTGELFF
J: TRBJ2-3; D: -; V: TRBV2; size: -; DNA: TGTGCCAGCGGTCCAACGGGCACAGATACGCAGTATTTT; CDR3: CASGPTGTDTQYF
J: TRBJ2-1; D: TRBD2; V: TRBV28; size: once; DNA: TGTGCCAGCAGTTTTTCTAGCGGGAGGGGACTCTATGAGCAGTTCTTC; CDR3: CASSFSSGRGLYEQFF
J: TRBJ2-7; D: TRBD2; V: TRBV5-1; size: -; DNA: TGCGCCAGCAGCTCCAGGACTAGCGGCTACGAGCAGTACTTC; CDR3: CASSSRTSGYEQYF
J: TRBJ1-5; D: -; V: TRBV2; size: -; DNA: TGTGCCAGAGAAGACAACAATCAGCCCCAGCATTTT; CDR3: CAREDNNQPQHF
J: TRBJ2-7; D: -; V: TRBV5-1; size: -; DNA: TGCGCCAGCAGCTCCGACGGCGACAGGATACACGAGCAGTACTTC; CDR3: CASSSDGDRIHEQYF
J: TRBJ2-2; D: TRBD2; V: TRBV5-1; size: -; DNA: TGCGCCAGCAAAAACCTAGCGGGGGTTAACACCGGGGAGCTGTTTTTT; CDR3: CASKNLAGVNTGELFF
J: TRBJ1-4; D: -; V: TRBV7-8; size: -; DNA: TGTGCCAGCAGCTTCGGCAGTAGTAGAGCGAATGAAAAACTGTTTTTT; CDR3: CASSFGSSRANEKLFF
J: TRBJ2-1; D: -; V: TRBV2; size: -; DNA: TGTGCCAGCAGTTGGACGGGAGAAAACGTCAATGAGCAGTTCTTC; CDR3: CASSWTGENVNEQFF
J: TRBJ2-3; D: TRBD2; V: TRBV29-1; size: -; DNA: TGCTTAGTGGGGGGGGCAGATACGCAGTATTTT; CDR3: CLVGGADTQYF
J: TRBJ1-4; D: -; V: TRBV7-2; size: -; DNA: TGTGCCAGCAGCTTATCCGGGGCAACTAATGAAAAACTGTTTTTT; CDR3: CASSLSGATNEKLFF
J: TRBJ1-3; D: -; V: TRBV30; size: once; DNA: TGTGCCTGGAGCTACAGACAGGCCTCTGGAAACACCATATATTTT; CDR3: CAWSYRQASGNTIYF
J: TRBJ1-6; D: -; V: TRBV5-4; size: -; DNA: TGTGCCAGCAGCTTGGTCGACGGGAATAATTCACCCCTCCACTTT; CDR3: CASSLVDGNNSPLHF
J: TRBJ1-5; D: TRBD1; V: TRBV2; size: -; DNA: TGTGCCAGCAGATTTTCCAGGGGGCCGGGTCAGCCCCAGCATTTT; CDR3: CASRFSRGPGQPQHF
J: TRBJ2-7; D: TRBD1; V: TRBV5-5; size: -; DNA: TGTGCCAGCAGCTTGGTAGACAGGGGGTACGAGCAGTACTTC; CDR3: CASSLVDRGYEQYF
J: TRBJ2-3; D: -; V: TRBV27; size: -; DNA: TGTGCCAGCAGTCGAGGGCGGATAGATACGCAGTATTTT; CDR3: CASSRGRIDTQYF
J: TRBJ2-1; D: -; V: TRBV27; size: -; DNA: TGTGCCAGCAGTTTCTACTTGGACAATGAGCAGTTCTTC; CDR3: CASSFYLDNEQFF
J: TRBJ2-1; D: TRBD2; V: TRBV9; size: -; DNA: TGTGCCAGCAGCGCACTAGCGGGAGGGCCCGATGAGCAGTTCTTC; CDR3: CASSALAGGPDEQFF
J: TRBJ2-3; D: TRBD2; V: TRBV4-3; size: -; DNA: TGCGCCAGCAGCCAAGCCCCCTCTCCTAGCGGGAGGGAAAGCTATACGCAGTATTTT; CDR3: CASSQAPSPSGRESYTQYF
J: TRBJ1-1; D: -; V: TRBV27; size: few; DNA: TGTGCCAGCAGTTTTCGCCCGGCAGGTCCCCTGAACACTGAAGCTTTCTTT; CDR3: CASSFRPAGPLNTEAFF
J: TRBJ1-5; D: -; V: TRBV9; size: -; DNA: TGTGCCAGCAGCGTAGGTATAAGCAATCAGCCCCAGCATTTT; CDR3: CASSVGISNQPQHF
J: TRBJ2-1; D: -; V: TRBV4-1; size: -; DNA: TGCGCCAGCAGCCAGGGGACAGCGGGGGCCGAGTTCTTC; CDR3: CASSQGTAGAEFF
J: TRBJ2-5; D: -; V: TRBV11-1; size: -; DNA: TGTGCCAGCAGCTTGGGGCCTCAGGCCACCGGGGAGACCCAGTACTTC; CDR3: CASSLGPQATGETQYF
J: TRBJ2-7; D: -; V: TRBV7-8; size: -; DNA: TGTGCCAGCAGCTTAGGAGCGGTCGAGCAGTACTTC; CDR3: CASSLGAVEQYF
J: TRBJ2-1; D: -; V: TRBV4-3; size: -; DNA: TGCGCCAGCAGCCGAACTAGCAGTTCCTACAATGAGCAGTTCTTC; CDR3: CASSRTSSSYNEQFF
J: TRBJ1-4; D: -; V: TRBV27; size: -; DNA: TGTGCCAGCACTCCTACAGGGCCCCTCTCTAATGAAAAACTGTTTTTT; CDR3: CASTPTGPLSNEKLFF
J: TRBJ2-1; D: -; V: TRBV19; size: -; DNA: TGTGCCAGTAGTGAACAGGGGGGGAGAGCCAATGAGCAGTTCTTC; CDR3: CASSEQGGRANEQFF
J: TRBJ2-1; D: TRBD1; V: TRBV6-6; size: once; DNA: TGTGCCAGCAGCCTACAACAGGGGGGAGGTGAGCAGTTCTTC; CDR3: CASSLQQGGGEQFF
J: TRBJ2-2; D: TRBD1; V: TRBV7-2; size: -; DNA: TGTGCCAGCAGCTTACACAGGGGGCAGGTCACCGGGGAGCTGTTTTTT; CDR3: CASSLHRGQVTGELFF
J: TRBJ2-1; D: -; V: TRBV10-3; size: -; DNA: TGTGCCATCAGTGAGTCGAAGGGAGGGACAGGCGCTCGCAATGAGCAGTTCTTC; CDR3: CAISESKGGTGARNEQFF
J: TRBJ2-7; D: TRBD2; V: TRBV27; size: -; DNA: TGTGCCAGCAGTCGACAAACCTTAACTAGCGGGACTCCCTACGAGCAGTACTTC; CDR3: CASSRQTLTSGTPYEQYF
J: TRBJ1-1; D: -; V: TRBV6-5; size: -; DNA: TGTGCCAGCAGTTACTCGACTGGACAGCAAGCTTTCTTT; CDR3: CASSYSTGQQAFF
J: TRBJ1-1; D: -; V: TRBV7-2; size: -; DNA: TGTGCCAGCAGCTTAGTAGGGGGGGCCTTCGGGGAGACTGAAGCTTTCTTT; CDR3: CASSLVGGAFGETEAFF
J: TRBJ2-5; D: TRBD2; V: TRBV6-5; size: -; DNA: TGTGCCAGCAGTTACGGCTTGACTGCGGGGGGGACCCAGTACTTC; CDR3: CASSYGLTAGGTQYF
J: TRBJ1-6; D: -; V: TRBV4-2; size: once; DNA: TGTGCCAGCAGCCAAGATCATTCGGGGAATTCACCCCTCCACTTT; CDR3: CASSQDHSGNSPLHF
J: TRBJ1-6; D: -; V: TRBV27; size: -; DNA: TGTGCCAGCAGTTTATTCCGGGGGGCCTCCTATAATTCACCCCTCCACTTT; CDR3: CASSLFRGASYNSPLHF
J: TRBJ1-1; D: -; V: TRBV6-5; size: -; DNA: TGTGCCAGCAGTTACTCGGGAAGGGGGAACACTGAAGCTTTCTTT; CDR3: CASSYSGRGNTEAFF
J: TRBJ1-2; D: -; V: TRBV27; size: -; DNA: TGTGCCAGCAGTTTTTTGGGCACACCTGGATATGGCTACACCTTC; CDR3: CASSFLGTPGYGYTF
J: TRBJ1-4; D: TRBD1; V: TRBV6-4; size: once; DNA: TGTGCCAGCAGCCGGGACAGTAATGAAAAACTGTTTTTT; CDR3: CASSRDSNEKLFF
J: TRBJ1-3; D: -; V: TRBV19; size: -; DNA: TGTGCCAGTAGTACCTACAGAAGCTCTGGAAACACCATATATTTT; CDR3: CASSTYRSSGNTIYF
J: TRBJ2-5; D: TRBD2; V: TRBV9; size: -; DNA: TGTGCCAGCAGCGCGGGAGGGACTAGCGCAGGAGAGACCCAGTACTTC; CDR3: CASSAGGTSAGETQYF
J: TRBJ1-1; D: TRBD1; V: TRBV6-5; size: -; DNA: TGTGCCAGCAGCTCGGGACAGGGAAACGCTGAAGCTTTCTTT; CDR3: CASSSGQGNAEAFF
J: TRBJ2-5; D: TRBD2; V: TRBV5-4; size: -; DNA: TGTGCCAGCAGCCCCAAAGCGGGGATAACGGAGACCCAGTACTTC; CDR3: CASSPKAGITETQYF
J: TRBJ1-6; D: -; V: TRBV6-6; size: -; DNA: TGTGCCAGCACCGAAACAGGGAGCGGTTCACCCCTCCACTTT; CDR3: CASTETGSGSPLHF
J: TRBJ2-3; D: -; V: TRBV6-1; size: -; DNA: TGTGCCAGCAGTGAAGGCGGGAGCACAGATACGCAGTATTTT; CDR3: CASSEGGSTDTQYF
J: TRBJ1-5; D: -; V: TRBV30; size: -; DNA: TGTGCCTGGAGTGTTGGCAGCTCCGGGCAGCCCCAGCATTTT; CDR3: CAWSVGSSGQPQHF
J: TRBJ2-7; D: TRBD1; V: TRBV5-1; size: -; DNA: TGCGCCAGCAGCGTCGGGACAGGGGGCGGAGAGCAGTACTTC; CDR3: CASSVGTGGGEQYF
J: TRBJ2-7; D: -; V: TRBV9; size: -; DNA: TGTGCCAGCAGCCCAAACCCAGGTTACGAGCAGTACTTC; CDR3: CASSPNPGYEQYF
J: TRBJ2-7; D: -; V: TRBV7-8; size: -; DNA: TGTGCCAGCAGCTTAGGCGTGTACTCCTACGAGCAGTACTTC; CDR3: CASSLGVYSYEQYF
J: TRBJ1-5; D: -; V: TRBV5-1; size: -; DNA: TGCGCCAGCAGCTTAGGGGGGGGACAGCCCCAGCATTTT; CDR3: CASSLGGGQPQHF